This T cell receptor beta chain was captured in a study of radiotherapy plus CTLA-4 blockade in lung cancer. Whole-study findings and limits: Early blood T cell clone dynamics, with interferon-beta, were reported to best predict response. In blood, after radiotherapy plus ipilimumab, tumor-derived TCR clones expanded.

Germline CDR1 reads LNHDA; CDR2 reads SQIVND (reference sequence). The CDR3 is made up of 13 amino acids. The junction had 4 bases not matched to a gene; V was cut back by 6 bases and J by 4 bases. For this clone: Its antigen remains unknown.

Libraries were prepared by immunoSEQ multiplex PCR; TCRdb keeps only in-frame clonotypes and omits some of them. The data show 65,000 to 90,000 clones, 80% to 90% seen once. Sample: peripheral blood, taken from a patient treated with radiotherapy plus ipilimumab. The origin of this receptor is a human donor with non-small cell lung cancer that progressed on radiotherapy plus ipilimumab. This chain uses TRBV19 with TRBJ1-1; 8 bases line up with TRBD1. The DNA for the CDR3 is TGTGCCAGTAGGATGGACAGGGTCACTGAAGCTTTCTTT. It specifies CASRMDRVTEAFF.